This TCR beta chain was captured by sequencing in a study of blood T cell repertoires in COVID-19. Study background: Both acute and convalescent COVID-19 samples were obtained from the United States, Italy and Spain. The cDNA or gDNA used as material had been derived from T cells, B-cell-depleted T cells, or PBMCs.

Authors' processing steps: Estimation of nucleated cell counts relied on the amplification of reference gene primers. Profiling relied on immunoSEQ multiplex PCR, and the TCRdb table lists in-frame clones only, not all of them. Clone size and V and J calls were adopted from that table, with D and trimming inferred from the DNA. Altogether around 200,000 clones are present, around 75% being singletons, with the ten largest covering about 6.5%. In Seattle, patients joined the study during active infection and were tracked longitudinally. This clone turned up a few times. The receptor was derived from a middle-aged woman with COVID-19, enrolled during active disease. Sequencing used peripheral blood.

The CDR3 loop reads CASSLVLASDTQYF. CDR3 sequence (DNA): TGCGCCAGCAGCTTGGTCCTAGCGTCAGATACGCAGTATTTT. V is TRBV5-1 and J is TRBJ2-3; D may be TRBD2 (6 bases). The V end lost 0 bases, the J end lost 4 bases, and 9 bases lay between the germline ends. This CDR3 contains 14 residues. Per germline, CDR1 SGHRS and CDR2 YFSETQ.